This is a list of T cell receptor beta chains from one sample in a study of tumor-infiltrating lymphocytes in glioblastoma multiforme. TCRdb re-derived calls from the multiplex PCR reads in MiXCR, one entry per CDR3 protein. Among approximately 30,000 distinct CDR3 sequences, 61% were seen once, and the ten largest hold 33%. The sequenced sample consisted of brain tumor tissue. These TCRs come from a male donor with glioblastoma. Each CDR3 is given with its conserved first and last residue. Fields, in order: V gene, CDR3 length, clone size, CDR3 protein. Expanded clones get a size class; other rows say once, few or many, or leave the size out.

TRBV11-2 16 . CASSGAGASAIDEQFF
TRBV28 14 . CASSFSLTTYEQYF
TRBV18 15 . CASSPSGLAGGEQFF
TRBV20-1 13 . CSARDGPNEKLLF
TRBV11-2 15 . CASVLDGTGTYEQYF
TRBV6-2/TRBV6-3 13 . CASNRGKLGEQYF
TRBV6-5 15 medium-sized CASSSLAASTDTQYF
TRBV20-1 15 . CIARDNGRSNQPQHF
TRBV20-1 14 . CSARVPGGSYEQYF
TRBV4-1 15 . CTSSQEGSSVGEQYF
TRBV30 14 . CAWSVPDGYEKLLF
TRBV7-9 13 few CASSWDGGDEQFF
TRBV11-1 14 . CASSLAGSPDTQYF
TRBV5-6 12 . CASSFWSGEQFF
TRBV14 16 many CASSQELTGFSYEQYF
TRBV11-2 12 . CISSAGNYEQYF
TRBV11-3 13 . CASSLDSVGEQYF
TRBV18 15 . CASSPAVGRELEQFF
TRBV20-1 15 . CSATSTGGPTDTRCF
TRBV11-1 12 . CPSSGQGREQYF
TRBV20-1 20 . CSAREGGGRSLLDSYNEQFF
TRBV6-5 14 . CASSTQKGTNEQYF
TRBV6-1 14 . CASSVEGLNSEAYF
TRBV6-1 14 many CASGLAASYNEQFF
TRBV6-2/TRBV6-3 14 . CVSTGLAGYNAQFF
TRBV11-2 17 . CASSLVDRGCFYTEYFF
TRBV29-1 11 medium-sized CSVRRGDEQFF
TRBV20-1 11 . CSARTDYELYF
TRBV7-2 12 many CASSLGVYEQYF
TRBV20-1 16 . CSEIDLRGPSSYTQYF
TRBV20-1 14 . CSAASGTGGPEQHF
TRBV7-9 11 . CASGRSYGCTF
TRBV18 14 . CGSYDSSGANVLTF
TRBV20-1 15 . CSASGRALAQETQYF
TRBV11-2 13 . CASSTSSTDTQYF
TRBV12-3/TRBV12-4 15 . CASSLGTGGNQPQYF
TRBV6-5 14 . CASGYQEEGTEAFF
TRBV5-6 15 once CASSTFKGGSNEQLF
TRBV28 18 . CASSRAGGGVRRNTEAFF
TRBV11-2 13 . CASSSLGKETQYF
TRBV12-3/TRBV12-4 14 . CASKPDLAQDTQYF
TRBV28 15 . CASSLAGGNNQPQHF
TRBV20-1 13 . CSAATERLYGYTF
TRBV6-5 14 . CASGYGRGCNEQFF
TRBV4-1 15 . CASSPSDRAEETQYF
TRBV20-1 16 . CSARPAERGGTGKLFF
TRBV12-3/TRBV12-4 13 many CASSFGQARDYTF
TRBV10-3 15 medium-sized CAISNRVSGSGEQFF
TRBV5-1 14 many CASTTSGLTDTQYF
TRBV29-1 13 . CSAESRRGATQYF